This T cell receptor (beta chain) stems from a study of T cell changes during pregnancy in multiple sclerosis (dated by TCRdb to between 2018 and 2021). A note on the overall study: The study looked at changes in the T cell repertoire across pregnancy in women with multiple sclerosis.

On this clone itself: The clone's antigen remains unknown. The sample holds no much larger clone one base away, and base qualities are not on file.

Libraries were built with the immunoSEQ multiplex PCR assay. The table comes from immuneACCESS by way of TCRdb, which keeps in-frame sequences with V and J called. Part of the clones is missing from these tables; in studies checked, under half for an unresolved V gene and the rest for unknown reasons. This sample has 100,000 or so clones in its table, and about 90% of those were observed once. 1.9% of the sample goes to the ten largest clones. Specimen: peripheral blood, collected after pregnancy. The sequence was collected from a female donor with multiple sclerosis, enrolled in a pregnancy study.

The CDR3 sequence is CASSYKGAQETQYF. The sequenced DNA: TGTGCCAGCAGCTATAAGGGGGCTCAAGAGACCCAGTACTTC. This chain joins TRBV7-2 to TRBJ2-5, with 7 junctional bases fitting TRBD1. After removal of 4 bases from V and 2 bases from J, the junction retains 4 bases not matched to a gene. CDR1 SGHTA and CDR2 FQGNSA are derived from the germline V gene. CDR3 length: 14 amino acids, cysteine to phenylalanine. Solely the CDR3 DNA is kept, with 42 bases framed from the first base. The variable domain in full, with residues beyond the CDR3 obtained from the reference TRBV7-2 and TRBJ2-5 genes, is GAGVSQSPSNKVTEKGKDVELRCDPISGHTALYWYRQSLGQGLEFLIYFQGNSAPDKSGLPSDRFSAERTGGSVSTLTIQRTQQEDSAVYLCASSYKGAQETQYFGPGTRLLVL.